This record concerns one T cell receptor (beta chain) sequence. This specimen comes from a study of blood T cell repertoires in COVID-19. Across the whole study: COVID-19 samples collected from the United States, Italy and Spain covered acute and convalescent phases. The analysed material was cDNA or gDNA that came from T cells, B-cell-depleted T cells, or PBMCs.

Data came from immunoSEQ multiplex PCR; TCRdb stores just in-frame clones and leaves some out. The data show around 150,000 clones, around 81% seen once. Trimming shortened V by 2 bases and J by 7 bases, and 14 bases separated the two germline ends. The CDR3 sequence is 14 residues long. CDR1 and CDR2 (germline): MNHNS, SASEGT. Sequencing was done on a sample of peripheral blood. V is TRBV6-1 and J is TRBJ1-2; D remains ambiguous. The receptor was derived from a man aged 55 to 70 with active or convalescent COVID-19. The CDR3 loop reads CASSEYPDRGGYTF. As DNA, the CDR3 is TGTGCCAGCAGTGAATACCCCGACCGGGGTGGCTACACCTTC.